One and the same sample provided the 13 T cell receptor beta chains below, sequenced in a study of blood T cell repertoires in COVID-19. Sequenced by immunoSEQ multiplex PCR; TCRdb stores in-frame clones only, minus some. This table has more than 80,000 clones, roughly four fifths appearing once. Sequenced input: peripheral blood. Source of these receptors: a man aged 80 or over with COVID-19, enrolled during active disease.

V usage is TRBV25-1 and J usage is TRBJ2-3, with TRBD1 matching 8 bases. Germline-derived CDR1 and CDR2 are MGHDK and SYGVNS. The CDR3 is 17 residues long. V shed 2 bases and J 5 bases; nucleotides not matched to a gene: 12. The CDR3 bases are TGTGCCAGCAGTGAAGTCCGAGGCAGGGGGCAGAGAGATACGCAGTATTTT. It encodes CASSEVRGRGQRDTQYF.

The rearrangement joins TRBV5-1 to TRBJ2-7; 9 positions agree with TRBD1. Germline CDR1 reads SGHRS; CDR2 reads YFSETQ. The CDR3 has 15 amino acids. V shed 4 bases, J shed 5 bases, and the junction held 10 bases outside the gene matches. The CDR3 loop reads CASSQPGTGSNEQYF. The CDR3 nucleotides read TGCGCCAGCAGCCAGCCCGGGACAGGGTCGAACGAGCAGTACTTC.

A single count supports this clone. J is TRBJ1-6 and V is TRBV9, with TRBD1 matching over 9 bases. V was pared by 0 bases and J by 14 bases, with 12 bases of the junction left unmatched. The germline CDR1 and CDR2 sequences are SGDLS and YYNGEE. This CDR3 is built from 16 residues. CDR3 residues: CASSVDWGQGYSALHF. The CDR3 DNA reads TGTGCCAGCAGCGTAGACTGGGGACAGGGATACTCGGCCCTCCACTTT.

This chain connects TRBV5-1 to TRBJ1-2; D unclear. CDR3 size: 14 residues. CDR1 and CDR2 from the germline V gene are SGHRS and YFSETQ. V dropped 0 bases and J dropped 5 bases, with 11 bases sitting between them. The CDR3 DNA is TGCGCCAGCAGCTTGGGGGTAGGCGGATATGGCTACACCTTC. It translates to CASSLGVGGYGYTF. Full variable domain (missing parts from reference TRBV5-1 and TRBJ1-2): KAGVTQTPRYLIKTRGQQVTLSCSPISGHRSVSWYQQTPGQGLQFLFEYFSETQRNKGNFPGRFSGRQFSNSRSEMNVSTLELGDSALYLCASSLGVGGYGYTFGSGTRLTVV.

This clone has more than one count but fewer than ten. This chain links TRBV4-3 with TRBJ1-1; D is ambiguous. Germline V gives CDR1 LGHNA, CDR2 YSLEER. Trimming left V 3 bases short and J 5 bases short, with 16 bases between. CDR3 length: 15 amino acids. CDR3: CASSHLGRKRTEAFF. Here the CDR3 DNA reads TGCGCCAGCAGCCACCTCGGGAGGAAGAGGACTGAAGCTTTCTTT.

This clone was recorded only once. The chain has TRBV19 and TRBJ1-5, with a weak D call TRBD1 (6 bases). V was cut by 6 bases and J by 6 bases, with 18 bases left in between. This CDR3 region has 15 residues. Germline values: CDR1 LNHDA, CDR2 SQIVND (reference sequence). CDR3 in amino acids: CASRGGGGGGQPQHF. The CDR3 region has the DNA TGTGCCAGTAGAGGTGGCGGGGGCGGCGGTCAGCCCCAGCATTTT.

V usage is TRBV27 and J usage is TRBJ1-6, with D possibly matching TRBD1 (6 bases). V was pared by 5 bases and J by 6 bases, with 11 bases between. The CDR3 contains 14 residues. The V gene's germline CDR1 is MNHEY and CDR2 SMNVEV (reference sequence). Here the CDR3 DNA reads TGTGCCAGCAGTCTCAGGGGTGGTAATTCACCCCTCCACTTT. Encoded protein: CASSLRGGNSPLHF.

The chain couples TRBV7-6 to TRBJ1-4; D gene ambiguous. CDR3 length equals 15 residues. V shed 2 bases and J shed 4 bases, with 11 bases lying between them. Germline assignment: CDR1 SGHVS and CDR2 FNYEAQ. The CDR3 loop is CASSLSASLNEKLFF. In DNA, the CDR3 is TGTGCCAGCAGCTTATCCGCGTCCCTTAATGAAAAACTGTTTTTT.

In regard to this clone: Other DNA variants within this sample encode the same CDR3. This rearrangement joins TRBV30 to TRBJ1-1, with D unclear. The CDR3 runs 13 residues. Germline CDR1 reads GTSNPN; CDR2 reads SVGIG (reference sequence). V gave up 0 bases and J gave up 0 bases, with 5 bases separating them. CDR3 sequence: CAWSVLLNTEAFF. The CDR3 region has the DNA TGTGCCTGGAGTGTGCTACTGAACACTGAAGCTTTCTTT.

On this clone: Other nucleotide sequences in the sample specify the same CDR3. The gene calls are TRBV27 and TRBJ1-5, with a weak D call TRBD1 (5 bases). V dropped 0 bases and J dropped 5 bases, with 8 bases sitting between them. The CDR3 loop spans 14 amino acids. Germline V gives CDR1 MNHEY, CDR2 SMNVEV (reference sequence). In DNA form, the CDR3 reads TGTGCCAGCAGTTTATCAGGGGTCCATCAGCCCCAGCATTTT. Its protein is CASSLSGVHQPQHF.

The J gene is TRBJ1-3, the V gene TRBV29-1; D remains ambiguous. The ends were cut back, 5 bases at V and 1 base at J, with 6 bases in the middle. The CDR3 runs 12 residues. CDR1 and CDR2 (germline): SQVTM, ANQGSEA. The CDR3 reads CSVTVSGNTIYF. CDR3 nucleotides: TGCAGCGTTACTGTATCTGGAAACACCATATATTTT.

The chain has TRBV7-8 and TRBJ1-2, with TRBD1 identical over 10 bases. CDR1 SGHVS and CDR2 FQNEAQ come from the germline V gene. The junction had 9 bases not matched to a gene; V was cut back by 6 bases and J by 5 bases. The CDR3 loop spans 15 amino acids. Here the CDR3 DNA reads TGTGCCAGCAGTCGGGGACAGGGGAATCCTTATGGCTACACCTTC. This translates into CASSRGQGNPYGYTF.

This clone was found a few times. The rearrangement links TRBV10-3 to TRBJ1-2; 7 bases are shared with TRBD1. This CDR3 spans 13 amino acids. Germline CDR1 and CDR2: ENHRY and SYGVKD. V shed 5 bases and J 1 base; nucleotides not matched to a gene: 1. The CDR3 spells CAISRDSNYGYTF. DNA of the CDR3: TGTGCCATCAGTCGGGACAGTAACTATGGCTACACCTTC.